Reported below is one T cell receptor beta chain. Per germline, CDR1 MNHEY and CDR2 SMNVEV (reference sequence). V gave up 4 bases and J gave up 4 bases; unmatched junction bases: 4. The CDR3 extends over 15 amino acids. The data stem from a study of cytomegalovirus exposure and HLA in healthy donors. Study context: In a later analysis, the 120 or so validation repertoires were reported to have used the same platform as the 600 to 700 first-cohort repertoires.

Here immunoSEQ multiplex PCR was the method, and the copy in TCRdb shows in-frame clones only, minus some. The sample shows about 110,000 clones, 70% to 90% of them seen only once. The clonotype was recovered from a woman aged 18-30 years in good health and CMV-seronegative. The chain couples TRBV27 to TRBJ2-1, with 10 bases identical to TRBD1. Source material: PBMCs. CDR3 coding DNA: TGTGCCAGCAGTTATAGGGGACAGGGGTACAATGAGCAGTTCTTC. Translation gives CASSYRGQGYNEQFF.